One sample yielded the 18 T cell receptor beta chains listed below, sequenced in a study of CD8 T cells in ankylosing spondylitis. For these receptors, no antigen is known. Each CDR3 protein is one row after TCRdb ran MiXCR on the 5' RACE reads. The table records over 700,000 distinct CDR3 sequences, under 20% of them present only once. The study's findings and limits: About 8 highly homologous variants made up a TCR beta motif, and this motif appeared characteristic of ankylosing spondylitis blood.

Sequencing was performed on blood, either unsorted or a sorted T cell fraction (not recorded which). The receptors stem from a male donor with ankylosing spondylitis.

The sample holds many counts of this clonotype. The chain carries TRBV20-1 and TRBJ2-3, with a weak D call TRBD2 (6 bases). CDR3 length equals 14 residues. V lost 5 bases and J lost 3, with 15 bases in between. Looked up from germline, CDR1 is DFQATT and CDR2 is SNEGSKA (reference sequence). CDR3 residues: CSASAGLATDTQYF. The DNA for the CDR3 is TGCAGTGCTTCCGCGGGACTCGCTACAGATACGCAGTATTTT.

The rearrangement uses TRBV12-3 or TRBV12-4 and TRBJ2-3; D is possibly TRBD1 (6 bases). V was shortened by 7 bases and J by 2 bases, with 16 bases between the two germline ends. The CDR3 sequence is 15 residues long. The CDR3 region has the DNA TGTGCCAGCACTCCCAGACAGGACACCACAGATACGCAGTATTTT. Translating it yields CASTPRQDTTDTQYF.

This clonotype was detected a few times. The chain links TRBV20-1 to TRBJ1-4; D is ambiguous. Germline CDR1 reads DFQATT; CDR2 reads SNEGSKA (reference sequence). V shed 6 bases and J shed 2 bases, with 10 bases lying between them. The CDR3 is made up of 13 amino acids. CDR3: CSARHRTNEKLFF. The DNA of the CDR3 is TGCAGTGCCAGACACCGTACTAATGAAAAACTGTTTTTT.

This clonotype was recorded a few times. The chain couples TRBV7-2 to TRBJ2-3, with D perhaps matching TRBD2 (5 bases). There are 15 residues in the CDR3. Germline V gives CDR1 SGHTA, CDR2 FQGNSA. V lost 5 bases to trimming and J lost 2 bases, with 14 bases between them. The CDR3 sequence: CASSLLSGVTDTQYF. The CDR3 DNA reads TGTGCCAGCAGCCTACTAAGCGGAGTCACAGATACGCAGTATTTT.

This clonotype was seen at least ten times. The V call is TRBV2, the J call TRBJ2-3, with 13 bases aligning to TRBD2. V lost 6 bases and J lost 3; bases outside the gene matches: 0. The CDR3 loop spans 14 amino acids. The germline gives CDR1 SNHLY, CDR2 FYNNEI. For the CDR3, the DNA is TGTGCCAGCAGGGGACTAGCGGGAACAGATACGCAGTATTTT. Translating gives CASRGLAGTDTQYF.

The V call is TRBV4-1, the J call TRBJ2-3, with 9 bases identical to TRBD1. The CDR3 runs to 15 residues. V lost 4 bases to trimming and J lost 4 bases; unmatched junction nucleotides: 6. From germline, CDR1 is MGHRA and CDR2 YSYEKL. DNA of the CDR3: TGCGCCAGCAGCCGGGGGGACAGGGACTCAGATACGCAGTATTTT. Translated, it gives CASSRGDRDSDTQYF.

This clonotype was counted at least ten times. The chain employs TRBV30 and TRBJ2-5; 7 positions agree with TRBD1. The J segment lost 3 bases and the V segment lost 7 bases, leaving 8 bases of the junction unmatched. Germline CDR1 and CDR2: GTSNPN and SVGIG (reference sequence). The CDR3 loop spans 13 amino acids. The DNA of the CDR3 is TGTGCCTCTTCCCGGGACAGCGAAGAGACCCAGTACTTC. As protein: CASSRDSEETQYF.

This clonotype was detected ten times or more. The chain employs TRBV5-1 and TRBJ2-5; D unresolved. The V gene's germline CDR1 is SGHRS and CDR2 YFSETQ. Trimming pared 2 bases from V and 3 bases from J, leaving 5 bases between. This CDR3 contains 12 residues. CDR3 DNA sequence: TGCGCCAGCAGCTTTTCGGAAGAGACCCAGTACTTC. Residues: CASSFSEETQYF.

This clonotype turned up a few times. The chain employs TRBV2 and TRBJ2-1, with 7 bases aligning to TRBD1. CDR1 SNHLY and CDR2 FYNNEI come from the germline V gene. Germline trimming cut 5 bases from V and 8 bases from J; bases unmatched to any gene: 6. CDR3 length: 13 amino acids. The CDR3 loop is CASSSNRGYEQFF. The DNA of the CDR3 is TGTGCCAGCAGTTCGAACAGGGGCTATGAGCAGTTCTTC.

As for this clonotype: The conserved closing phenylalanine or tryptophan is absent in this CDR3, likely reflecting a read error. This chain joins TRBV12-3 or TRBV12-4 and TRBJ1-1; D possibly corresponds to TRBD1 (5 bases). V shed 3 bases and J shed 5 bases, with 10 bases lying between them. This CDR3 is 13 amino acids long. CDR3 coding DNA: TGTGCCAGCAGTTTCGGGGGAAATACTGAAGCTTTCTCT. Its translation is CASSFGGNTEAFS.

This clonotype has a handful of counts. CDR3 in amino acids: CASSGGAHGYTF. The CDR3 bases are TGTGCCAGCAGTGGGGGGGCTCATGGCTACACCTTC. The rearrangement links TRBV7-8 to TRBJ1-2; D may be TRBD1 (6 bases). V dropped 6 bases and J dropped 6 bases, with 11 bases sitting between them. The CDR3 is 12 amino acids. The germline V gene has CDR1 SGHVS and CDR2 FQNEAQ.

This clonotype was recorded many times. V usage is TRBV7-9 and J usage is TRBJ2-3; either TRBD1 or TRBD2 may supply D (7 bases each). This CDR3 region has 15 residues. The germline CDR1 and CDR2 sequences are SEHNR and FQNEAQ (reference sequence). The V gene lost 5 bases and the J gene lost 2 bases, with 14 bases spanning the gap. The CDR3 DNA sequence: TGTGCCAGCAGCCCCCAGGGGGGGACCACAGATACGCAGTATTTT. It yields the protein CASSPQGGTTDTQYF.

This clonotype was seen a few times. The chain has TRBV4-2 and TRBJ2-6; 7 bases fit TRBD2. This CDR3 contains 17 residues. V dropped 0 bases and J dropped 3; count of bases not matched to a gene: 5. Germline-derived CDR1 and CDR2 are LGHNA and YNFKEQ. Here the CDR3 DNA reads TGTGCCAGCAGCCAAGATCGGGGGGATTTTGGGGCCAACGTCCTGACTTTC. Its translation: CASSQDRGDFGANVLTF.

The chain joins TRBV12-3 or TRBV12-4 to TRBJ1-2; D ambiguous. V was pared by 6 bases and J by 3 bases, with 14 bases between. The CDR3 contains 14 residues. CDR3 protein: CASSQTRGYYGYTF. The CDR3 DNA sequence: TGTGCCAGCAGCCAAACCAGAGGGTACTATGGCTACACCTTC.

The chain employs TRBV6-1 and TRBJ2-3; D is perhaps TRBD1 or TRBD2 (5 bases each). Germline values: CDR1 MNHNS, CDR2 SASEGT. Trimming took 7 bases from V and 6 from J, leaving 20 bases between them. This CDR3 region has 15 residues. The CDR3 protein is CASNQWAGAEDTQYF. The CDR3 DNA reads TGTGCCAGCAACCAATGGGCCGGGGCCGAGGATACGCAGTATTTT.

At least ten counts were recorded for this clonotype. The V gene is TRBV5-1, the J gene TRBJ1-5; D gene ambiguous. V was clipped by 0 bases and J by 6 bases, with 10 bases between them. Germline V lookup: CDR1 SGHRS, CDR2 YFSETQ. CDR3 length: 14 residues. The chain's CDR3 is CASSLAGNGQPQHF. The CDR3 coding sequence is TGCGCCAGCAGCTTGGCTGGGAACGGTCAGCCCCAGCATTTT.

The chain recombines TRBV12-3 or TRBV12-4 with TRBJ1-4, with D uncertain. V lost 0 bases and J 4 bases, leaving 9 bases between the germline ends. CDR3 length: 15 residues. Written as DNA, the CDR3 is TGTGCCAGCAGTTTAGCGATGGAGGGTAATGAAAAACTGTTTTTT. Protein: CASSLAMEGNEKLFF.

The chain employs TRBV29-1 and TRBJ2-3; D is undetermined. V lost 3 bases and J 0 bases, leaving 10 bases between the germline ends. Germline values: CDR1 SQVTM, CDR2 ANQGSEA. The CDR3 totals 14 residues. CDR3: CSVDPPGSTDTQYF. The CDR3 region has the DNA TGCAGCGTTGATCCTCCCGGGAGCACAGATACGCAGTATTTT.